This T cell receptor (beta chain) was captured in a study of OX40 agonist ivuxolimab in advanced cancers. Notes on the study in general: CD8+ T cells (on average) carried more expanded clones than CD4+ T cells.

As for this clone: The antigen remains unidentified.

The data were produced by immunoSEQ multiplex PCR, yet TCRdb's version contains in-frame clones alone and is incomplete. Of around 83,000 clones listed, more than 80% are singletons. The CDR3 is 15 amino acids. Germline assignment: CDR1 SGHRS and CDR2 YFSETQ. V was shortened by 0 bases and J by 8 bases, with 15 bases between the two germline ends. The material was CD4+ or CD8+ T cells sorted from blood, obtained in a trial of the OX40 agonist ivuxolimab. This TCR was recovered from an adult with an advanced solid tumor such as melanoma, head and neck, liver or kidney cancer. This chain joins TRBV5-1 and TRBJ2-1; D not resolved. The CDR3 DNA reads as TGCGCCAGCAGCTTGGCTGGCCAGATCGTTGATGAGCAGTTCTTC. This sequence encodes CASSLAGQIVDEQFF.